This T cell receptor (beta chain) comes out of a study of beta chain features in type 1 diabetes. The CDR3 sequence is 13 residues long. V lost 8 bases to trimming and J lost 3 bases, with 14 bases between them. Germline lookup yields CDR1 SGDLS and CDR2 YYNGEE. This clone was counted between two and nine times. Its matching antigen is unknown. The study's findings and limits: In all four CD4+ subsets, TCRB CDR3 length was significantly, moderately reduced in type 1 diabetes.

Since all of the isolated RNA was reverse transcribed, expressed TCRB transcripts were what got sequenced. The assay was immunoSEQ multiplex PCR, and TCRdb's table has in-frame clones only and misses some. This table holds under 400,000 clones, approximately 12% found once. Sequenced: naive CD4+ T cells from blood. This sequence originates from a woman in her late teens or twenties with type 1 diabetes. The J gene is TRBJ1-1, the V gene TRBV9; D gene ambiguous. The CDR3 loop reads CARHRVGDTEAFF. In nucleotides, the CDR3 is TGTGCCAGGCATCGAGTGGGAGACACTGAAGCTTTCTTT.